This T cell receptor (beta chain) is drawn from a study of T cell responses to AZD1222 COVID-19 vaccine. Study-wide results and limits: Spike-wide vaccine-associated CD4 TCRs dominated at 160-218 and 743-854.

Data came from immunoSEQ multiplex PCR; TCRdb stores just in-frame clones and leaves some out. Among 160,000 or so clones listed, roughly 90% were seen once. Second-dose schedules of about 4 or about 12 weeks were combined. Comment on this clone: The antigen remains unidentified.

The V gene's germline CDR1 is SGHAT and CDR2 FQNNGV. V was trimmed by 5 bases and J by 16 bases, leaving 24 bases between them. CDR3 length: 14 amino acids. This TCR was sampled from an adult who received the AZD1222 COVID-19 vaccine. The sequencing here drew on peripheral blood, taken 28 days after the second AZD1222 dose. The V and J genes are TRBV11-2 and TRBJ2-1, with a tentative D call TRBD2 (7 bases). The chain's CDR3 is CASSQGSRGGVQFF. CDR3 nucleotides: TGTGCCAGCAGCCAAGGGTCGAGGGGGGGTGTGCAATTCTTC. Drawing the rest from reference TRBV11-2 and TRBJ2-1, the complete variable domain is EAGVAQSPRYKIIEKRQSVAFWCNPISGHATLYWYQQILGQGPKLLIQFQNNGVVDDSQLPKDRFSAERLKGVDSTLKIQPAKLEDSAVYLCASSQGSRGGVQFFGPGTRLTVL.